This T cell receptor beta chain appears in the sequencing data of a study of blood T cell repertoires in COVID-19. Background on the study: Material from acute and convalescent COVID-19 was sourced from the United States, Italy and Spain.

Germline V CDR1 and CDR2: SNHLY, FYNNEI. V lost 7 bases to trimming and J lost 6 bases; unmatched junction nucleotides: 11. This CDR3 is built from 15 residues. Clones were sequenced by immunoSEQ multiplex PCR, and TCRdb holds only the in-frame ones, with some missing. The sample carries roughly 100,000 clones, around 86% recorded once. The specimen was peripheral blood. This chain connects TRBV2 to TRBJ1-5; 8 bases agree with TRBD1. This receptor was taken from a man aged 50-59 years with acute or convalescent COVID-19. The CDR3 DNA reads TGTGCCAGCACCGAAAGGGGCAGGGGGCTTCAGCCCCAGCATTTT. Translating gives CASTERGRGLQPQHF.